Below, one T cell receptor (beta chain) is given with its context. Antigen: not known. These data are taken from a study of OX40 agonist ivuxolimab in advanced cancers. Study information: Dose-escalation patients' cancers were hepatocellular carcinoma, melanoma, renal cell or head and neck cancer.

The V end was cut by 6 bases, the J end by 0 bases, with 15 bases between. The germline V gene encodes CDR1 LNHDA and CDR2 SQIVND (reference sequence). CDR3 length: 15 residues. The data were produced by immunoSEQ multiplex PCR, yet TCRdb's version contains in-frame clones alone and is incomplete. Of tens of thousands of clones listed, about 85% are singletons. Study conclusions and caveats: The mean number of expanded clones was higher in CD8+ T cells than in CD4+.

This TCR derives from an adult with an advanced solid tumor such as melanoma, head and neck, liver or kidney cancer. The chain recombines TRBV19 with TRBJ2-7; no clear D. The specimen comprised CD4+ or CD8+ T cells sorted from blood, sampled in a trial of the OX40 agonist ivuxolimab. The CDR3 DNA reads as TGTGCCAGTAGCCCGGTCATTCTAAGCTCCTACGAGCAGTACTTC. This translates into CASSPVILSSYEQYF.